The 27 T cell receptor beta chains below were found in one sample sequenced in a study of metastatic and nonmetastatic thyroid tumors. Thyroid surgery took place with no prior treatment in any patient. MiXCR re-clonotyped the PCR reads for TCRdb. The data contain 20,000 to 30,000 clones, 10% to 15% of them seen just once; the ten biggest clones take up approximately 4.9%. Specimen: blood. The receptors stem from a female donor with papillary thyroid cancer or a benign thyroid nodule (not recorded which). Some clones in this sample may be carry-over from other donors' samples.

This clone came up many times. This CDR3 is also generated by other DNA sequences in the sample. The chain employs TRBV12-3 or TRBV12-4 and TRBJ1-5; 10 bases fit TRBD1. The CDR3 has 15 residues. The junction had 6 bases not matched to a gene; V was cut back by 5 bases and J by 5 bases. CDR3 sequence (DNA): TGTGCCAGCAGTATTCCCGGGACAGGGGATCAGCCCCAGCATTTT. Its translation is CASSIPGTGDQPQHF.

At least ten counts were recorded for this clone. The V call is TRBV25-1, the J call TRBJ1-2; 8 bases are a match to TRBD1. The CDR3 spans 16 residues. The germline V gene encodes CDR1 MGHDK and CDR2 SYGVNS. With 4 bases clipped from V and 8 bases from J, the junction kept 15 bases outside the gene matches. The CDR3 protein is CASSGLRQGAISGYTF. DNA for the CDR3: TGTGCCAGCAGTGGTCTTCGGCAGGGGGCAATTTCCGGCTACACCTTC.

This clone was seen at least ten times. Since the CDR3 does not end with the conserved phenylalanine or tryptophan, this likely comes from a read error. The CDR3 DNA follows: TGCGCCAGCAGCCAAGTCTGGGACTCGGCCTACGAGCAGTACCTC. It specifies CASSQVWDSAYEQYL. The chain combines TRBV4-1 with TRBJ2-7, with D tentatively TRBD2 (6 bases). This CDR3 contains 15 residues. CDR1 MGHRA and CDR2 YSYEKL come from the germline V gene. Trimming took off 1 base at V and 2 bases at J, with 12 bases between the two ends.

This clone showed up many times. J is TRBJ1-2 and V is TRBV4-3; D call uncertain. Per germline, CDR1 LGHNA and CDR2 YSLEER. This CDR3 contains 17 residues. The ends were cut back, 6 bases at V and 0 bases at J, with 20 bases in the middle. The CDR3 protein is CASSTTGSIGTNYGYTF. For the CDR3, the DNA is TGCGCCAGCAGTACCACGGGGTCGATAGGCACTAACTATGGCTACACCTTC.

Many counts were recorded for this clone. V is TRBV5-1 and J is TRBJ2-7; 11 nucleotides align to TRBD2. The germline V gene has CDR1 SGHRS and CDR2 YFSETQ. The CDR3 consists of 17 residues. The junction had 12 bases not matched to a gene; V was cut back by 4 bases and J by 3 bases. This CDR3 is CASSETTSGSPGYEQYF. CDR3 in DNA: TGCGCCAGCAGCGAAACAACTAGCGGGAGTCCCGGCTACGAGCAGTACTTC.

This clone appeared many times. The rearrangement uses TRBV2 and TRBJ2-7; no clear D gene. The germline V gene has CDR1 SNHLY and CDR2 FYNNEI. The CDR3 totals 15 residues. V was clipped by 7 bases and J by 3 bases, with 19 bases between them. The CDR3 sequence: CASTFVGVDNYEQYF. The CDR3 nucleotides are TGTGCCAGCACCTTTGTTGGGGTCGACAACTACGAGCAGTACTTC. Full variable domain (outside the CDR3, taken from reference TRBV2 and TRBJ2-7): EPEVTQTPSHQVTQMGQEVILRCVPISNHLYFYWYRQILGQKVEFLVSFYNNEISEKSEIFDDQFSVERPDGSNFTLKIRSTKLEDSAMYFCASTFVGVDNYEQYFGPGTRLTVT.

This clone was detected many times. This chain uses TRBV6-2 or TRBV6-3 with TRBJ2-7; TRBD2 agrees at 14 bases. Germline CDR1 and CDR2: MNHEY and SVGEGT. The trim removed 10 bases at V and 4 bases at J, leaving 9 bases unmatched. CDR3 length: 15 residues. The CDR3 here is CATYPGTSGSYEQYF. The CDR3 DNA reads as TGTGCCACTTATCCCGGGACTAGCGGGAGTTACGAGCAGTACTTC.

This clone came up many times. The chain carries TRBV27 and TRBJ2-5, with 12 bases that match TRBD2. V gave up 4 bases and J gave up 2 bases; unmatched junction bases: 2. The CDR3 is 15 residues long. Germline V lookup: CDR1 MNHEY, CDR2 SMNVEV (reference sequence). Here the CDR3 reads CASSSGLAGQETQYF. The CDR3 DNA reads as TGTGCCAGCAGTTCCGGACTAGCGGGACAAGAGACCCAGTACTTC.

This clone has a count of ten or more. DNA of the CDR3: TGTGCCAGCACCATCGACGGTGAGCAGTTCTTC. Its protein product is CASTIDGEQFF. The V gene is TRBV7-8, the J gene TRBJ2-1; D remains ambiguous. V lost 7 bases, J lost 9 bases, and 10 bases lay in between. The CDR3 is 11 residues long. Per the germline V gene, CDR1 is SGHVS and CDR2 is FQNEAQ.

This clone was picked up many times. CDR3 residues: CATSRDSQPQHF. In nucleotides, the CDR3 is TGTGCCACCAGCAGAGATTCCCAGCCCCAGCATTTT. This chain joins TRBV15 and TRBJ1-5; D is unclear. Germline lookup yields CDR1 LNHNV and CDR2 YYDKDF (reference sequence). The CDR3 covers 12 residues. The ends were cut back, 0 bases at V and 7 bases at J, with 4 bases in the middle.

This clone was counted many times. With a much larger clone just one base away, this may be a read error. The same CDR3 arises from other DNA sequences in this sample as well. The chain joins TRBV5-6 to TRBJ1-1; D not certain. Germline values: CDR1 SGHDT, CDR2 YYEEEE. This CDR3 is 15 amino acids long. V lost 2 bases to trimming and J lost 5 bases, with 16 bases between them. CDR3 protein: CASSLRRTPNTEAFF. CDR3 coding DNA: TGTGCCAGCAGCTTACGTCGGACCCCGAATACTGAAGCTTTCTTT.

The table lists this clone with a few counts. Sequence at one end of the junction differs from germline and may be a read error. This sequence joins TRBV6-1 and TRBJ1-2, with D perhaps matching TRBD1 (5 bases). The CDR3 length is 15 residues. Germline V gives CDR1 MNHNS, CDR2 SASEGT. Here the CDR3 DNA reads TGTGCCAGCAGTAAGGGGACCAGGGCTAACCATGGCTACACCTTC. It encodes CASSKGTRANHGYTF.

This clone was detected ten times or more. The J gene is TRBJ2-7, the V gene TRBV6-5; D unclear. Trimming took 4 bases from V and 4 from J, leaving 5 bases between them. Per the germline V gene, CDR1 is MNHEY and CDR2 is SVGAGI. The CDR3 spans 11 residues. The CDR3 DNA reads as TGTGCCAGCAGTTTCTCGTACGAGCAGTACTTC. As protein: CASSFSYEQYF.

Only a few counts were recorded for this clone. The J gene is TRBJ2-5, the V gene TRBV6-2 or TRBV6-3, with 9 bases lining up with TRBD2. This CDR3 contains 14 residues. Germline loops: CDR1 MNHEY, CDR2 SVGEGT. Germline trimming cut 5 bases from V and 2 bases from J; bases unmatched to any gene: 3. CDR3 coding DNA: TGTGCCAGCAGTCGGCTAGCGGGGCAAGAGACCCAGTACTTC. This translates into CASSRLAGQETQYF.

This clone was observed many times. The rearrangement uses TRBV9 and TRBJ2-2; 7 bases are shared with TRBD1. With 7 bases clipped from V and 6 bases from J, the junction kept 6 bases outside the gene matches. Germline CDR1 is SGDLS and CDR2 is YYNGEE. This CDR3 region has 13 residues. The CDR3 protein is CASQTGIAGELFF. CDR3 DNA: TGTGCCAGCCAGACAGGGATCGCCGGGGAGCTGTTTTTT.

This clone is termed medium-sized. The chain combines TRBV6-1 with TRBJ2-7; no firm D call. Trimming shortened V by 5 bases and J by 0 bases, and 11 bases separated the two germline ends. This CDR3 contains 14 residues. Looked up from germline, CDR1 is MNHNS and CDR2 is SASEGT. The CDR3 DNA sequence: TGTGCCAGCAGTTCTTTAACGAGCTCCTACGAGCAGTACTTC. It translates to CASSSLTSSYEQYF.

This clone came up many times. The chain employs TRBV4-1 and TRBJ2-7; TRBD2 matches at 10 bases. CDR3 length equals 16 residues. The germline V gene has CDR1 MGHRA and CDR2 YSYEKL. With 4 bases clipped from V and 6 bases from J, the junction kept 12 bases outside the gene matches. CDR3 sequence reads: CASSPTEGLAYSEQYF. CDR3 DNA sequence: TGCGCCAGCAGCCCGACCGAGGGACTAGCGTACAGCGAGCAGTACTTC.

The table lists this clone with many counts. CDR3 in amino acids: CASSLSDSSHPNYGYTF. CDR3 DNA sequence: TGTGCCAGCAGTTTAAGTGACAGTAGTCACCCTAACTATGGCTACACCTTC. The chain recombines TRBV28 with TRBJ1-2, with a tentative D call TRBD1 (5 bases). V lost 2 bases and J lost 0, with 16 bases in between. There are 17 residues in the CDR3. Germline CDR1 reads MDHEN; CDR2 reads SYDVKM.

This clone was recorded at least ten times. This chain links TRBV20-1 with TRBJ2-3, with D maybe TRBD2 (6 bases). Germline V gives CDR1 DFQATT, CDR2 SNEGSKA (reference sequence). Trimming shortened V by 1 base and J by 3 bases, and 26 bases separated the two germline ends. The CDR3 totals 19 residues. CDR3 coding DNA: TGCAGTGCTAGAGTGGGCCCGGGGCGGGGAGGATTCGGGACAGATACGCAGTATTTT. Translated: CSARVGPGRGGFGTDTQYF.

This clone was recorded a few times. A read error may account for a junction end that differs from germline. The chain combines TRBV5-4 with TRBJ2-5; a possible D gene is TRBD1 (5 bases). Germline V gene data show CDR1 as SGHNT and CDR2 as YYREEE (reference sequence). This CDR3 has 15 residues. CDR3 loop: CASSLAERGQETQCF. The CDR3 bases are TGTGCCAGCAGCTTGGCCGAAAGGGGCCAAGAGACCCAGTGCTTC. The whole variable domain, remainder taken from reference TRBV5-4 and TRBJ2-5, is ETGVTQSPTHLIKTRGQQVTLRCSSQSGHNTVSWYQQALGQGPQFIFQYYREEENGRGNFPPRFSGLQFPNYSSELNVNALELDDSALYLCASSLAERGQETQCFGPGTRLLVL.

This clone has a handful of counts. This sequence joins TRBV12-3 or TRBV12-4 and TRBJ2-7; D is ambiguous. The V and J ends lost 4 bases and 2 bases respectively, with 9 bases between them. The CDR3 is 13 amino acids. In DNA, the CDR3 is TGTGCCAGCAGTTGGCTCCCCGCCTACGAGCAGTACTTC. Protein: CASSWLPAYEQYF.

This clone was found many times. The gene calls are TRBV5-8 and TRBJ2-3; D is ambiguous. Germline CDR1 reads SGHTS; CDR2 reads YDEGEE. Between the trimmed V and J ends, which lost 4 bases and 0 bases, there was a span of 9 bases. This CDR3 is 14 amino acids long. The CDR3 DNA follows: TGTGCCAGCAGCCCCTTCGAAAGCACAGATACGCAGTATTTT. Protein: CASSPFESTDTQYF.

This clone was observed many times. The CDR3 nucleotides read TGCAGTGCTAGACGGGACTACCTCGGACAGTACTTC. Its translation is CSARRDYLGQYF. V and J are TRBV20-1 and TRBJ2-7; 7 bases map to TRBD2. The CDR3 covers 12 residues. Losses at the gene ends were 2 bases for V and 10 bases for J; bases not matched to a gene: 8. Germline values: CDR1 DFQATT, CDR2 SNEGSKA (reference sequence).

By frequency in the sample, this clone is medium-sized. The rearrangement links TRBV3-1 to TRBJ2-1; TRBD2 matches 12 bases. J lost 6 bases, V lost 1 base, and 13 bases had no gene match. The CDR3 is made up of 19 amino acids. Germline CDR1 reads LGHDT; CDR2 reads YNNKEL (reference sequence). CDR3: CASSQALAGGPVISNEQFF. The CDR3 bases are TGTGCCAGCAGCCAAGCTCTAGCGGGAGGGCCCGTAATCTCCAATGAGCAGTTCTTC.

This clone was counted at least ten times. The chain carries TRBV18 and TRBJ2-3, with TRBD2 identical over 12 bases. CDR1 and CDR2 from the germline V gene are KGHSH and LQKENI. CDR3 length: 16 amino acids. The V segment lost 3 bases and the J segment 6 bases; nucleotides outside the gene matches: 7. CDR3 sequence reads: CASSPPGTSGPDTQYF. The CDR3, as DNA: TGTGCCAGCTCACCCCCCGGGACTAGCGGGCCGGATACGCAGTATTTT.

At least ten counts were recorded for this clone. The genes are TRBV7-2 and TRBJ2-1; D unclear. CDR3 length equals 14 residues. Looked up from germline, CDR1 is SGHTA and CDR2 is FQGNSA. The ends were cut back, 5 bases at V and 7 bases at J, with 15 bases in the middle. This CDR3 reads CASSPDFGANEQFF. The CDR3 DNA reads as TGTGCCAGCAGCCCCGACTTCGGAGCAAATGAGCAGTTCTTC. Variable domain in full (rest from reference TRBV7-2 and TRBJ2-1): GAGVSQSPSNKVTEKGKDVELRCDPISGHTALYWYRQSLGQGLEFLIYFQGNSAPDKSGLPSDRFSAERTGGSVSTLTIQRTQQEDSAVYLCASSPDFGANEQFFGPGTRLTVL.

This clone was picked up many times. Different DNA sequences within this sample yield the same CDR3. The rearrangement joins TRBV10-3 to TRBJ1-2, with 8 bases that match TRBD1. J gave up 8 bases and V 6 bases, and 8 bases lay outside the gene matches. Looked up from germline, CDR1 is ENHRY and CDR2 is SYGVKD. The CDR3 runs to 13 residues. The DNA of the CDR3 is TGTGCCATCAGCGAGACAGGGGACGGAGGCTACACCTTC. Its protein product is CAISETGDGGYTF.